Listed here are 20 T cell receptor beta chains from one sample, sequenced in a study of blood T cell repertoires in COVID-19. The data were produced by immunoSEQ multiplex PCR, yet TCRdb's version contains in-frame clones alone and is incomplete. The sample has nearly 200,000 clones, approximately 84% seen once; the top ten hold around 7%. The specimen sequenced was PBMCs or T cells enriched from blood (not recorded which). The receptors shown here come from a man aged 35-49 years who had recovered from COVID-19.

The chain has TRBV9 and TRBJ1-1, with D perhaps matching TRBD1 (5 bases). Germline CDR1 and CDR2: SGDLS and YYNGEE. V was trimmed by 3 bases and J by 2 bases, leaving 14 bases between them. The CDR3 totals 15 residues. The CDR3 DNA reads TGTGCCAGCAGCGACCTAACAGGAGATAACACTGAAGCTTTCTTT. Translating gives CASSDLTGDNTEAFF.

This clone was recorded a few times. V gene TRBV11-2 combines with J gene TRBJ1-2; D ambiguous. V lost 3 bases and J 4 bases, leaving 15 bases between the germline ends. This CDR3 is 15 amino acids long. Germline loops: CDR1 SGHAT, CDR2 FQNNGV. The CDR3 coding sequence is TGTGCCAGCAGCTTGGGAGGAATGGCCCTCTATGGCTACACCTTC. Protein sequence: CASSLGGMALYGYTF.

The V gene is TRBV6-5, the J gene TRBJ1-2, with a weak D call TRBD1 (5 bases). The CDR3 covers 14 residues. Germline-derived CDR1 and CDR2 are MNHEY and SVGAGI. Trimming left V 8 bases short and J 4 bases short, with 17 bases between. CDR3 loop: CASVRAVGGYGYTF. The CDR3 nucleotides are TGTGCCAGCGTCAGGGCCGTCGGGGGCTATGGCTACACCTTC.

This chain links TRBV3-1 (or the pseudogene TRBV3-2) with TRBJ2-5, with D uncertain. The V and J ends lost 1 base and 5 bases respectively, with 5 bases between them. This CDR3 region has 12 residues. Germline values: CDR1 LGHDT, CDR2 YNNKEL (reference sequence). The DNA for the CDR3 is TGTGCCAGCAGCCAAGTCGCGGAGACCCAGTACTTC. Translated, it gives CASSQVAETQYF.

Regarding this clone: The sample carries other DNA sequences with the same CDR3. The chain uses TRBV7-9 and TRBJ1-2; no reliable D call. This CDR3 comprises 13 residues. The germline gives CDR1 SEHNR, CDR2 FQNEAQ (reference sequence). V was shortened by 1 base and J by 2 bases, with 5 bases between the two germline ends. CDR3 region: CASSLGQNYGYTF. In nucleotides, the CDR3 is TGTGCCAGCAGCTTAGGTCAAAACTATGGCTACACCTTC.

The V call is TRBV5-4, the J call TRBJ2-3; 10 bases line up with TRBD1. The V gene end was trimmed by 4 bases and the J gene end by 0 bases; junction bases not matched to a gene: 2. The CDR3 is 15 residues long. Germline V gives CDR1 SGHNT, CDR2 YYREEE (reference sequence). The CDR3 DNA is TGTGCCAGCAGCGGGACAGGGGTCAGCACAGATACGCAGTATTTT. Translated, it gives CASSGTGVSTDTQYF.

Written as DNA, the CDR3 is TGTGCCAGCTCCCGGGACAGCCAAGAGACCCAGTACTTC. It specifies CASSRDSQETQYF. The V gene is TRBV11-3, the J gene TRBJ2-5, with TRBD1 identical over 7 bases. The CDR3 totals 13 residues. Trimming at V came to 8 bases and at J to 1 base, leaving 4 bases not matched to a gene. CDR1 is SGHNT, CDR2 YENEEA, per germline.

CDR3 DNA: TGTGCCACCAGCATAGATCGAGTCGACATTCAGTACTTC. Translated, it gives CATSIDRVDIQYF. This chain uses TRBV15 with TRBJ2-4; D remains ambiguous. Germline CDR1 is LNHNV and CDR2 is YYDKDF (reference sequence). The CDR3 length is 13 residues. The V gene lost 4 bases and the J gene lost 8 bases, with 12 bases spanning the gap.

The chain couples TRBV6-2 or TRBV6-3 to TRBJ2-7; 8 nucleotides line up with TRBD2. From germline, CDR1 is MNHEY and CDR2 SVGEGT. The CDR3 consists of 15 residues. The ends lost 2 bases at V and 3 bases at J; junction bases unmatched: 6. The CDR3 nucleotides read TGTGCCAGCAGTTACGATAGCGGGGCGAACTACGAGCAGTACTTC. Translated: CASSYDSGANYEQYF.

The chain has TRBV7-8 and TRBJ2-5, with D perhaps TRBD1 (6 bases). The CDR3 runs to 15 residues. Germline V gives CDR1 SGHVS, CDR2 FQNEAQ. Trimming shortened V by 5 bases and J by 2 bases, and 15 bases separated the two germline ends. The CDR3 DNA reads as TGTGCCAGCAGCCATTTACCAGGGGTACAAGAGACCCAGTACTTC. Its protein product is CASSHLPGVQETQYF.

DNA for the CDR3: TGTGCCTGGAGTGCGGACAGGAATCAGCCCCAGCATTTT. It yields the protein CAWSADRNQPQHF. The V gene is TRBV30, the J gene TRBJ1-5; TRBD1 matches at 7 bases. The CDR3 runs 13 residues. The junction had 1 base not matched to a gene; V was cut back by 1 base and J by 4 bases. CDR1 is GTSNPN and CDR2 is SVGIG in the germline V gene (reference sequence).

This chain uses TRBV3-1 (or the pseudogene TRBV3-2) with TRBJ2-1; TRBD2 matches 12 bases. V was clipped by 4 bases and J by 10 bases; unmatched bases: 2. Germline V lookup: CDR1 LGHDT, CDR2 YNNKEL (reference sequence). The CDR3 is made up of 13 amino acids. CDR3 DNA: TGTGCCAGCAGCCGGACTAGCGGGGAGGAGCAGTTCTTC. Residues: CASSRTSGEEQFF.

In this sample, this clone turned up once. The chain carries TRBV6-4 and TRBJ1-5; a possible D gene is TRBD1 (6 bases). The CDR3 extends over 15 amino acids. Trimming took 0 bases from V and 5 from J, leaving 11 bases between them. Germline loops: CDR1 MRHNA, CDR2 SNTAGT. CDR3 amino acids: CASSDSWGQDQPQHF. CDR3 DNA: TGTGCCAGCAGTGACTCATGGGGGCAGGATCAGCCCCAGCATTTT.

The CDR3 protein is CASSQDSLARRGYTF. CDR3 DNA sequence: TGCGCCAGCAGCCAAGACTCTCTGGCTCGGCGGGGCTACACCTTC. The chain links TRBV4-3 to TRBJ1-2; no definite D call. The CDR3 is made up of 15 amino acids. V was cut by 0 bases and J by 8 bases, with 16 bases left in between. CDR1 and CDR2 (germline): LGHNA, YSLEER.

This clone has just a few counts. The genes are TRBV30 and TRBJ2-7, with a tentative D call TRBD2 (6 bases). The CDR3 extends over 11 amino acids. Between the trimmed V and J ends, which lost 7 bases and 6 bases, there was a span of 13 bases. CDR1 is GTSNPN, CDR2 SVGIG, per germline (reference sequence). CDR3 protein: CAYGTPTEQYF. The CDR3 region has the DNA TGTGCCTATGGGACTCCGACCGAGCAGTACTTC.

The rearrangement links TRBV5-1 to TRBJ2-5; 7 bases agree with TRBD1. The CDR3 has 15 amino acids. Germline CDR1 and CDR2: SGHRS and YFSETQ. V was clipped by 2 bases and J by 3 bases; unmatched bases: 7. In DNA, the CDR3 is TGCGCCAGCAGCTTTATCCGGGACAGCGAAGAGACCCAGTACTTC. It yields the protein CASSFIRDSEETQYF. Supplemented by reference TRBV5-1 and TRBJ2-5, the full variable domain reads KAGVTQTPRYLIKTRGQQVTLSCSPISGHRSVSWYQQTPGQGLQFLFEYFSETQRNKGNFPGRFSGRQFSNSRSEMNVSTLELGDSALYLCASSFIRDSEETQYFGPGTRLLVL.

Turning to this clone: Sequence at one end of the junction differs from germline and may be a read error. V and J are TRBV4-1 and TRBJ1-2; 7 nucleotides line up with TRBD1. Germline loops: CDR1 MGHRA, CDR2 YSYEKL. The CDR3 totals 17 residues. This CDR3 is CASRQVKEGARNYGYTF. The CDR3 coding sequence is TGCGCCAGCAGGCAAGTGAAAGAGGGGGCGAGGAACTATGGCTACACCTTC.

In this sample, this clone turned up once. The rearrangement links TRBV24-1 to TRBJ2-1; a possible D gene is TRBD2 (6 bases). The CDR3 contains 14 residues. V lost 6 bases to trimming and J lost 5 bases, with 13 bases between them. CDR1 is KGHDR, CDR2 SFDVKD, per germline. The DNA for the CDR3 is TGTGCCACCAGTCCCGACCCGGGGGACAATGAGCAGTTCTTC. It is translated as CATSPDPGDNEQFF.

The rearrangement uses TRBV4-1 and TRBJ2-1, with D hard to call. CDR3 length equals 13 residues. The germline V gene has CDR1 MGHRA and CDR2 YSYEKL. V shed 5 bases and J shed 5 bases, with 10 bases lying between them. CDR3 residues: CASSSLTNNEQFF. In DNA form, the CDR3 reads TGCGCCAGCAGCTCCCTCACAAACAATGAGCAGTTCTTC.

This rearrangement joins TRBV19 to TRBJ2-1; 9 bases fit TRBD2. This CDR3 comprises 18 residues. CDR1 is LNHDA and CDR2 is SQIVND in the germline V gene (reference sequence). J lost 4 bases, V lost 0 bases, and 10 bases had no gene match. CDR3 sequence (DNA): TGTGCCAGTAGTATAGAGTTCGGAGCGGGGGGACTTTACAATGAGCAGTTCTTC. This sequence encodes CASSIEFGAGGLYNEQFF.